Each of the 20 T cell receptor beta chains below was sequenced from the same sample in a study of blood T cell repertoires in COVID-19. Repertoires were generated with immunoSEQ multiplex PCR, while TCRdb's copy carries only in-frame clones and drops some. The sample contains 350,000 to 400,000 clones, roughly 90% of which appear only once. Material for sequencing was PBMCs or T cells enriched from blood (not recorded which). These receptors came from a woman in her 30s with acute COVID-19.

This chain joins TRBV4-1 and TRBJ1-3; possible D gene TRBD1, 5 bases. This CDR3 spans 13 amino acids. Deletions cut 1 base from V and 6 bases from J, with 7 bases between. From germline, CDR1 is MGHRA and CDR2 YSYEKL. CDR3 sequence reads: CASSQVGANTIYF. The CDR3 DNA reads TGCGCCAGCAGCCAAGTTGGGGCAAACACCATATATTTT.

CDR3 sequence: CASSLGTGGQGEQYF. Here the CDR3 DNA reads TGTGCCAGCAGCTTAGGGACAGGGGGCCAGGGCGAGCAGTACTTC. The chain combines TRBV7-8 with TRBJ2-7, with 11 positions matching TRBD1. V lost 1 base to trimming and J lost 6 bases; unmatched junction nucleotides: 5. The germline gives CDR1 SGHVS, CDR2 FQNEAQ. The CDR3 has 15 residues.

This clone was counted only a few times. V usage is TRBV21-1 and J usage is TRBJ1-6; no check of the table's D call, TRBD1, against the DNA was made. TRBV21-1 is a documented pseudogene. The CDR3 extends over 15 amino acids. The CDR3 DNA reads TGTGCCAGCAACAACAGGGGTATGAGTAATTCACCCCTCCACTTT. The encoded protein is CASNNRGMSNSPLHF.

This clone was seen more than once but under ten times. The genes are TRBV30 and TRBJ1-5; tentative D call: TRBD1 (6 bases). The CDR3 extends over 14 amino acids. CDR1 and CDR2 (germline): GTSNPN, SVGIG (reference sequence). V lost 2 bases to trimming and J lost 0 bases, with 8 bases between them. Written as DNA, the CDR3 is TGTGCCTGGAGTCAGGACAGTAGCAATCAGCCCCAGCATTTT. Translating gives CAWSQDSSNQPQHF.

V usage is TRBV30 and J usage is TRBJ2-7; D is unresolved. Germline V CDR1 and CDR2: GTSNPN, SVGIG (reference sequence). This CDR3 region has 13 residues. V gave up 3 bases and J gave up 0 bases, with 9 bases separating them. CDR3 region: CAWSKKSSYEQYF. The CDR3 nucleotides read TGTGCCTGGAGCAAGAAGAGCTCCTACGAGCAGTACTTC.

The rearrangement links TRBV10-3 to TRBJ1-2; TRBD1 agrees at 9 bases. The V gene's germline CDR1 is ENHRY and CDR2 SYGVKD. After removal of 5 bases from V and 8 bases from J, the junction contained 6 bases not matched to a gene. The CDR3 consists of 13 residues. The CDR3 loop is CAISPGQGRGYTF. In DNA, the CDR3 is TGTGCCATCAGTCCGGGACAGGGAAGAGGCTACACCTTC.

V is TRBV9 and J is TRBJ1-2; 9 bases map to TRBD1. V was pared by 0 bases and J by 8 bases, with 8 bases of the junction left unmatched. This CDR3 comprises 15 residues. Germline V CDR1 and CDR2: SGDLS, YYNGEE. The CDR3 loop reads CASSVGGWDRVGYTF. CDR3 bases: TGTGCCAGCAGCGTAGGCGGCTGGGACAGGGTAGGCTACACCTTC.

CDR3 sequence reads: CSAEDRLNEKLFF. The CDR3 DNA reads as TGCAGCGCCGAAGACAGGCTAAATGAAAAACTGTTTTTT. The V gene is TRBV29-1, the J gene TRBJ1-4; possible D gene TRBD1, 6 bases. This CDR3 comprises 13 residues. V lost 7 bases to trimming and J lost 5 bases, with 14 bases between them. Per germline, CDR1 SQVTM and CDR2 ANQGSEA.

This clone was observed a single time. The genes are TRBV2 and TRBJ1-6; 7 bases map to TRBD1. This CDR3 is built from 16 residues. The germline V gene has CDR1 SNHLY and CDR2 FYNNEI. Trimming at V came to 7 bases and at J to 1 base, leaving 7 bases not matched to a gene. The DNA for the CDR3 is TGTGCCAGCAAACGGGACAGCTCTTCCTATAATTCACCCCTCCACTTT. Its protein product is CASKRDSSSYNSPLHF.

The chain links TRBV5-8 to TRBJ1-2, with D possibly matching TRBD1 (6 bases). V was clipped by 6 bases and J by 4 bases, with 16 bases between them. This CDR3 is built from 14 residues. The germline gives CDR1 SGHTS, CDR2 YDEGEE. This CDR3 is CASNIQGGGYGYTF. CDR3 in DNA: TGTGCCAGCAACATACAGGGTGGGGGCTATGGCTACACCTTC.

The chain joins TRBV6-5 to TRBJ1-6; D not resolved. The CDR3 is 13 amino acids. In germline, CDR1 is MNHEY, CDR2 SVGAGI. Trimming left V 4 bases short and J 5 bases short, with 6 bases between. CDR3 sequence reads: CASSLQDNSPLHF. The CDR3 region has the DNA TGTGCCAGCAGTTTACAAGATAATTCACCCCTCCACTTT.

The rearrangement links TRBV5-1 to TRBJ1-4; D may be TRBD1 (5 bases). V was clipped by 0 bases and J by 6 bases, with 9 bases between them. Germline V gene lookup returns CDR1 SGHRS and CDR2 YFSETQ. CDR3 length: 14 residues. The CDR3 is CASSLARVHEKLFF. CDR3 DNA: TGCGCCAGCAGCTTGGCCAGGGTTCATGAAAAACTGTTTTTT.

This chain links TRBV24-1 with TRBJ2-1, with D possibly being TRBD1 (7 bases). Per the germline V gene, CDR1 is KGHDR and CDR2 is SFDVKD. V lost 5 bases and J 9 bases, leaving 22 bases between the germline ends. CDR3 length: 16 amino acids. The CDR3 DNA follows: TGTGCCACCAGTGCCGCAGGAGGGGGCCTGTTGGGTGAGCAGTTCTTC. The encoded protein is CATSAAGGGLLGEQFF.

The J gene is TRBJ1-4, the V gene TRBV18, with TRBD1 matching over 9 bases. V lost 3 bases, J lost 0 bases, and 2 bases stayed unmatched. Germline V gives CDR1 KGHSH, CDR2 LQKENI. This CDR3 comprises 16 residues. The CDR3 sequence: CASSPDRGTTNEKLFF. CDR3 DNA: TGTGCCAGCTCACCCGACAGGGGGACAACTAATGAAAAACTGTTTTTT.

The chain joins TRBV27 to TRBJ2-7, with a possible D match to TRBD1 (7 bases). The V end lost 6 bases, the J end lost 2 bases, and 11 bases lay between the germline ends. The CDR3 has 13 residues. Germline V gives CDR1 MNHEY, CDR2 SMNVEV (reference sequence). As DNA, the CDR3 is TGTGCCAGCAGACGGGGGACAGCCTACGAGCAGTACTTC. Its protein product is CASRRGTAYEQYF.

This sequence joins TRBV6-5 and TRBJ1-2; D unresolved. Germline V gives CDR1 MNHEY, CDR2 SVGAGI. The CDR3 has 11 amino acids. V lost 4 bases and J lost 7, with 7 bases in between. CDR3 sequence: CASSSAGGYTF. The CDR3 coding sequence is TGTGCCAGCAGTTCCGCGGGTGGCTACACCTTC.

This chain links TRBV5-1 with TRBJ1-2; 7 bases match TRBD1. CDR3 length equals 16 residues. V was clipped by 4 bases and J by 1 base; unmatched bases: 10. Germline V gene data show CDR1 as SGHRS and CDR2 as YFSETQ. CDR3 residues: CASSLGTAILNYGYTF. The CDR3 bases are TGCGCCAGCAGCCTTGGGACAGCAATTCTTAACTATGGCTACACCTTC.

The chain carries TRBV9 and TRBJ2-5; 12 nucleotides match TRBD2. V trimming: 2 bases; J trimming: 5 bases; junction bases outside the gene matches: 7. The germline V gene has CDR1 SGDLS and CDR2 YYNGEE. The CDR3 has 16 amino acids. The CDR3 sequence: CASSVGLAGPEETQYF. The CDR3 coding sequence is TGTGCCAGCAGCGTGGGACTAGCGGGTCCCGAGGAGACCCAGTACTTC. Complete variable domain (other parts from reference TRBV9 and TRBJ2-5): DSGVTQTPKHLITATGQRVTLRCSPRSGDLSVYWYQQSLDQGLQFLIQYYNGEERAKGNILERFSAQQFPDLHSELNLSSLELGDSALYFCASSVGLAGPEETQYFGPGTRLLVL.

This chain links TRBV28 with TRBJ1-2; the match to TRBD1 covers 8 bases. Germline V CDR1 and CDR2: MDHEN, SYDVKM. This CDR3 region has 15 residues. Trimming removed 3 bases from V and 5 bases from J; junction bases left unmatched: 8. The CDR3 sequence: CASSLHRGKGYGYTF. CDR3 sequence (DNA): TGTGCCAGCAGTTTGCACAGGGGGAAAGGGTATGGCTACACCTTC.

The chain employs TRBV29-1 and TRBJ1-1; 8 positions match TRBD1. This CDR3 region has 13 residues. V shed 6 bases, J shed 1 base, and the junction held 4 bases outside the gene matches. The germline CDR1 and CDR2 sequences are SQVTM and ANQGSEA. Here the CDR3 reads CSVHRGANTEAFF. The CDR3 DNA sequence: TGCAGCGTCCACAGGGGGGCGAACACTGAAGCTTTCTTT.